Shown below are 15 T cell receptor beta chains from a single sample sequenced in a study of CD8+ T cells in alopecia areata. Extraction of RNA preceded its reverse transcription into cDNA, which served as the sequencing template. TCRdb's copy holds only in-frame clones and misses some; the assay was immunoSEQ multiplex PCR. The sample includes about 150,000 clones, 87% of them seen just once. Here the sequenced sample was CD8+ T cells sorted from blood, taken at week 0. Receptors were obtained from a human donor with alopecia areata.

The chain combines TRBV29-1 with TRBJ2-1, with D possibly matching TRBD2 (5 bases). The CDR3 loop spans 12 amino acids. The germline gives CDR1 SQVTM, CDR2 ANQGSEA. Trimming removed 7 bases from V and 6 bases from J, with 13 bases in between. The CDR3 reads CSARVKGNEQFF. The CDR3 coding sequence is TGCAGCGCGCGGGTGAAGGGCAATGAGCAGTTCTTC.

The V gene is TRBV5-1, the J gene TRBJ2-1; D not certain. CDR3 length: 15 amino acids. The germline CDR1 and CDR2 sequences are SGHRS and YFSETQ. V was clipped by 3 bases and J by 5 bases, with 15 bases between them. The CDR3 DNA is TGCGCCAGCAGCTCCGGACGCGGTGTAAACAATGAGCAGTTCTTC. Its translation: CASSSGRGVNNEQFF.

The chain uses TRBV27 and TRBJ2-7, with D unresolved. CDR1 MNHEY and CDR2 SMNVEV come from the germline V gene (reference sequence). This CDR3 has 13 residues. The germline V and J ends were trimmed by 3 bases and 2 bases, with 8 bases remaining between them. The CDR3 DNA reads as TGTGCCAGCAGTTTCGGGTTGCCCTACGAGCAGTACTTC. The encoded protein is CASSFGLPYEQYF.

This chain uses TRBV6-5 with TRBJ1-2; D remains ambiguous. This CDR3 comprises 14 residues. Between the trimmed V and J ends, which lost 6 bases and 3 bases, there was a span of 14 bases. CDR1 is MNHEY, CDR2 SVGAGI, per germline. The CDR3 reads CASSPGRVDYGYTF. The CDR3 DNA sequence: TGTGCCAGCAGCCCCGGTAGGGTCGACTATGGCTACACCTTC.

The CDR3 DNA reads TGCGCCAGCAGCCAAGTAGGAGGGGTCGGACAGGGGAGAACCGGGGAGCTGTTTTTT. It encodes CASSQVGGVGQGRTGELFF. The chain recombines TRBV4-1 with TRBJ2-2; 9 nucleotides agree with TRBD1. The CDR3 runs 19 residues. The V gene end was trimmed by 1 base and the J gene end by 5 bases; junction bases not matched to a gene: 14. Germline V gene data show CDR1 as MGHRA and CDR2 as YSYEKL.

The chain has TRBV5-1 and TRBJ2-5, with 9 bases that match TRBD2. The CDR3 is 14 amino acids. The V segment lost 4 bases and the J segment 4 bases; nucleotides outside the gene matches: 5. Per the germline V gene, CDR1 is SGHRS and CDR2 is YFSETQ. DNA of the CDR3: TGCGCCAGCAGCGAGCGGGAGGTAGGAGAGACCCAGTACTTC. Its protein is CASSEREVGETQYF.

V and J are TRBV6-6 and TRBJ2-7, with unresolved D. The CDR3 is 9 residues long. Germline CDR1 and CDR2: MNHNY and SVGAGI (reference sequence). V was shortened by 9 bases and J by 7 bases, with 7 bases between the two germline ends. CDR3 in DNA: TGTGCCAGTGGGGTGGAGCAGTACTTC. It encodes CASGVEQYF.

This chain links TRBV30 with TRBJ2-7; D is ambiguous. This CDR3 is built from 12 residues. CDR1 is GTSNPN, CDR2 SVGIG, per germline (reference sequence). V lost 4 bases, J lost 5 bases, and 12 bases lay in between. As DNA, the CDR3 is TGTGCCTGGACCTTGCCTTCCGACGAGCAGTACTTC. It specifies CAWTLPSDEQYF. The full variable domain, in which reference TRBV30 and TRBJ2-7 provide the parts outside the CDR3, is SQTIHQWPATLVQPVGSPLSLECTVEGTSNPNLYWYRQAAGRGLQLLFYSVGIGQISSEVPQNLSASRPQDRQFILSSKKLLLSDSGFYLCAWTLPSDEQYFGPGTRLTVT.

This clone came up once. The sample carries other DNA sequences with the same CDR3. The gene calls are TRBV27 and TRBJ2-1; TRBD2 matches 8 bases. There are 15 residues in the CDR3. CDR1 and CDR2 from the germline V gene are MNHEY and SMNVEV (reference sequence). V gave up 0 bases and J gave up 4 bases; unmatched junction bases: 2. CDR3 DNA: TGTGCCAGCAGTTTATCACGGGGGGGGTACAATGAGCAGTTCTTC. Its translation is CASSLSRGGYNEQFF.

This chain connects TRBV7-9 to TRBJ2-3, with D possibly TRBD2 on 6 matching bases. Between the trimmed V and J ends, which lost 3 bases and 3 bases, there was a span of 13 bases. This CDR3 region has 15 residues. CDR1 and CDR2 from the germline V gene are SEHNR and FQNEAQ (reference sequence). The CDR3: CASSLTGELTDTQYF. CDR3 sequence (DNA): TGTGCCAGCAGCTTGACGGGGGAGTTAACAGATACGCAGTATTTT. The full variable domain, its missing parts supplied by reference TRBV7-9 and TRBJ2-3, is DTGVSQNPRHKITKRGQNVTFRCDPISEHNRLYWYRQTLGQGPEFLTYFQNEAQLEKSRLLSDRFSAERPKGSFSTLEIQRTEQGDSAMYLCASSLTGELTDTQYFGPGTRLTVL.

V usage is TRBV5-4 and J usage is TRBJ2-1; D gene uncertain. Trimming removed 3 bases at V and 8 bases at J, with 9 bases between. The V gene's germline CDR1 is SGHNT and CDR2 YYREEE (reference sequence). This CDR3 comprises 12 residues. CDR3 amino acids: CASSSSGDEQFF. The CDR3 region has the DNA TGTGCCAGCAGCTCCTCTGGGGATGAGCAGTTCTTC.

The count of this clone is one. CDR3: CSVDTGTGGLYEQYF. The CDR3 coding sequence is TGCAGCGTAGACACCGGGACAGGGGGCCTCTACGAGCAGTACTTC. The rearrangement uses TRBV29-1 and TRBJ2-7; 12 positions agree with TRBD1. The CDR3 is 15 residues long. Trimming took 6 bases from V and 3 from J; bases not matched to a gene: 9. CDR1 is SQVTM and CDR2 is ANQGSEA in the germline V gene.

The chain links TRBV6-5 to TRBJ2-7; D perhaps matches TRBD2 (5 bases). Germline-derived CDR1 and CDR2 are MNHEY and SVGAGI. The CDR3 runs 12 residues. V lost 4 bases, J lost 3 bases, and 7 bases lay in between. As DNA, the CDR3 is TGTGCCAGCAGTTCCGGACTCTACGAGCAGTACTTC. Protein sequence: CASSSGLYEQYF.

The CDR3 DNA reads TGCGCCAGCAGCCAAGGGCCGGGGCAGGGCTACGAGCAGTACTTC. This sequence encodes CASSQGPGQGYEQYF. The rearrangement joins TRBV4-1 to TRBJ2-7, with D perhaps being TRBD1 or TRBD2 (5 bases each). The V end was cut by 1 base, the J end by 3 bases, with 13 bases between. The CDR3 has 15 amino acids. From germline, CDR1 is MGHRA and CDR2 YSYEKL.

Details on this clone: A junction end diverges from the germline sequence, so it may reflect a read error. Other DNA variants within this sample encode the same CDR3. The CDR3 bases are TGTGCCAGCAGTTACAATCAGGATTATGGTTACACCTTC. This sequence encodes CASSYNQDYGYTF. The rearrangement joins TRBV6-5 to TRBJ1-2, with no clear D. The CDR3 has 13 residues. Germline V lookup: CDR1 MNHEY, CDR2 SVGAGI.